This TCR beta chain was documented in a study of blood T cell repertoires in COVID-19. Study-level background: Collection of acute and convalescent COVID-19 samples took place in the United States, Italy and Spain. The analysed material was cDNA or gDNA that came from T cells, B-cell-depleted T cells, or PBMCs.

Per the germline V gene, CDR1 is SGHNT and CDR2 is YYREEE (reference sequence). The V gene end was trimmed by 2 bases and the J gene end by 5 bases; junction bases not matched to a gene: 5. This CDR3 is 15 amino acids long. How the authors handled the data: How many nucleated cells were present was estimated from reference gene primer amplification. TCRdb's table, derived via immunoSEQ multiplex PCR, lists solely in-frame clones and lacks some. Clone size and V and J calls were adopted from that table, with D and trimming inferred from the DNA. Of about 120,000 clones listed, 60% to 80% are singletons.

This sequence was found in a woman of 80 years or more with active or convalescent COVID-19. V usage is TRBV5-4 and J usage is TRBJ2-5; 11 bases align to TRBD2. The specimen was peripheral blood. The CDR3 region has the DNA TGTGCCAGCAGCTTCACTAGCGGGAGTATGGAGACCCAGTACTTC. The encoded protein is CASSFTSGSMETQYF.